The 26 T cell receptor beta chains listed next were all sequenced from one sample in a study of OX40 agonist ivuxolimab in advanced cancers. Here immunoSEQ multiplex PCR was the method, and the copy in TCRdb shows in-frame clones only, minus some. The sample yields 85,000 to 90,000 clones, approximately 90% seen once. The sample in question was CD4+ or CD8+ T cells sorted from blood, obtained in a trial of the OX40 agonist ivuxolimab. The receptors stem from an adult with an advanced solid tumor such as melanoma, head and neck, liver or kidney cancer.

The rearrangement uses TRBV6-1 and TRBJ2-2; D remains ambiguous. The CDR3 has 14 amino acids. The ends were cut back, 6 bases at V and 0 bases at J, with 8 bases in the middle. CDR1 and CDR2 (germline): MNHNS, SASEGT. The CDR3 reads CASRTHTNTGELFF. CDR3 bases: TGTGCCAGCAGGACCCACACGAACACCGGGGAGCTGTTTTTT.

The V gene is TRBV7-2, the J gene TRBJ2-7; tentatively, D is TRBD2 (5 bases). Germline V gene lookup returns CDR1 SGHTA and CDR2 FQGNSA. This CDR3 spans 14 amino acids. Trimming removed 2 bases at V and 5 bases at J, with 13 bases between. For the CDR3, the DNA is TGTGCCAGCAGCTTATTGTTTACCGGGAACGAGCAGTACTTC. It translates to CASSLLFTGNEQYF. Variable domain in full (rest from reference TRBV7-2 and TRBJ2-7): GAGVSQSPSNKVTEKGKDVELRCDPISGHTALYWYRQSLGQGLEFLIYFQGNSAPDKSGLPSDRFSAERTGGSVSTLTIQRTQQEDSAVYLCASSLLFTGNEQYFGPGTRLTVT.

The rearrangement joins TRBV5-4 to TRBJ2-4; TRBD1 matches at 11 bases. CDR3 length equals 17 residues. Germline V CDR1 and CDR2: SGHNT, YYREEE (reference sequence). Unmatched junction bases numbered 8, after V lost 4 bases and J lost 2 bases. The CDR3 bases are TGTGCCAGCAGCGCCACCGGGACAGGGGGATCCAAAAACATTCAGTACTTC. It codes for CASSATGTGGSKNIQYF.

The chain uses TRBV27 and TRBJ2-3, with TRBD2 matching over 11 bases. J was trimmed by 2 bases and V by 3 bases; bases with no gene match: 1. The CDR3 has 15 amino acids. The germline gives CDR1 MNHEY, CDR2 SMNVEV (reference sequence). CDR3: CASSLGLAATDTQYF. For the CDR3, the DNA is TGTGCCAGCAGTTTGGGACTAGCGGCCACAGATACGCAGTATTTT.

The rearrangement links TRBV7-9 to TRBJ2-1, with no clear D. The length of the CDR3 is 11 residues. Germline loops: CDR1 SEHNR, CDR2 FQNEAQ (reference sequence). The germline V and J ends were trimmed by 5 bases and 8 bases, with 7 bases remaining between them. CDR3 nucleotides: TGTGCCAGCAGCCCTATCTATGAGCAGTTCTTC. It is translated as CASSPIYEQFF.

Turning to this clone: This sample includes further DNA sequences coding for the same CDR3. The chain has TRBV5-6 and TRBJ2-3; TRBD2 matches 12 bases. V was pared by 4 bases and J by 2 bases, with 5 bases of the junction left unmatched. Germline lookup yields CDR1 SGHDT and CDR2 YYEEEE. The CDR3 runs 16 residues. The CDR3 loop is CASSPGLAGNTDTQYF. The CDR3, as DNA: TGTGCCAGCAGCCCCGGACTAGCGGGGAACACAGATACGCAGTATTTT.

The V gene is TRBV29-1, the J gene TRBJ1-5; 8 positions match TRBD1. Trimming took 7 bases from V and 2 from J; bases not matched to a gene: 7. The germline CDR1 and CDR2 sequences are SQVTM and ANQGSEA. The CDR3 consists of 14 residues. CDR3 in DNA: TGCAGCGCCAGGACAGGGAACGGCAATCAGCCCCAGCATTTT. Encoded protein: CSARTGNGNQPQHF.

The genes are TRBV7-2 and TRBJ2-2, with 10 bases fitting TRBD2. V shed 5 bases and J 6 bases; nucleotides not matched to a gene: 6. CDR1 is SGHTA and CDR2 is FQGNSA in the germline V gene. This CDR3 comprises 15 residues. In DNA, the CDR3 is TGTGCCAGCAGCGCCGGGACTAGCGTTTCCGGGGAGCTGTTTTTT. It yields the protein CASSAGTSVSGELFF. The full variable domain, completed using reference TRBV7-2 and TRBJ2-2, is GAGVSQSPSNKVTEKGKDVELRCDPISGHTALYWYRQSLGQGLEFLIYFQGNSAPDKSGLPSDRFSAERTGGSVSTLTIQRTQQEDSAVYLCASSAGTSVSGELFFGEGSRLTVL.

The chain is built from TRBV28 and TRBJ2-5; D gene unclear. V was clipped by 7 bases and J by 2 bases, with 11 bases between them. The V gene's germline CDR1 is MDHEN and CDR2 SYDVKM. The length of the CDR3 is 13 residues. The CDR3 here is CASNRANQETQYF. Written as DNA, the CDR3 is TGTGCCAGCAATCGGGCCAATCAAGAGACCCAGTACTTC.

J is TRBJ2-5 and V is TRBV7-9; TRBD2 might be the D (7 bases). V was cut by 4 bases and J by 5 bases, with 14 bases left in between. CDR1 and CDR2 from the germline V gene are SEHNR and FQNEAQ (reference sequence). The CDR3 loop spans 14 amino acids. CDR3 DNA sequence: TGTGCCAGCAGCTCGCGGGGGCCCGGGGAGACCCAGTACTTC. Translated: CASSSRGPGETQYF. Using reference TRBV7-9 and TRBJ2-5 for the parts outside the CDR3, the full variable domain is DTGVSQNPRHKITKRGQNVTFRCDPISEHNRLYWYRQTLGQGPEFLTYFQNEAQLEKSRLLSDRFSAERPKGSFSTLEIQRTEQGDSAMYLCASSSRGPGETQYFGPGTRLLVL.

The V call is TRBV4-3, the J call TRBJ2-2; the match to TRBD2 covers 10 bases. CDR1 LGHNA and CDR2 YSLEER come from the germline V gene. This CDR3 comprises 18 residues. With V trimmed by 1 base and J by 7 bases, 12 bases remained unmatched. The CDR3 is CASSQGTASGSGNGELFF. CDR3 in DNA: TGCGCCAGCAGCCAAGGGACGGCTAGCGGGAGTGGTAACGGGGAGCTGTTTTTT.

This rearrangement joins TRBV7-9 to TRBJ1-2; D unclear. This CDR3 is built from 14 residues. In germline, CDR1 is SEHNR, CDR2 FQNEAQ (reference sequence). Between the trimmed V and J ends, which lost 3 bases and 4 bases, there was a span of 12 bases. The CDR3 DNA reads as TGTGCCAGCAGCTTTGATGGAGGGTCCTATGGCTACACCTTC. Translation gives CASSFDGGSYGYTF.

This chain connects TRBV2 to TRBJ1-5; no definite D call. Germline loops: CDR1 SNHLY, CDR2 FYNNEI. Trimming removed 7 bases from V and 2 bases from J, with 9 bases in between. This CDR3 is 13 amino acids long. This CDR3 is CASKRQGNQPQHF. The CDR3 nucleotides read TGTGCCAGCAAGCGCCAGGGCAATCAGCCCCAGCATTTT.

This chain uses TRBV19 with TRBJ2-1, with 7 bases matching TRBD2. Germline-derived CDR1 and CDR2 are LNHDA and SQIVND (reference sequence). Trimming at V came to 4 bases and at J to 9 bases, leaving 12 bases not matched to a gene. The CDR3 is made up of 15 amino acids. The CDR3 region is CASSTGASGASEQFF. The DNA for the CDR3 is TGTGCCAGTAGTACTGGCGCTAGCGGAGCCTCTGAGCAGTTCTTC.

This chain joins TRBV9 and TRBJ2-6; 12 nucleotides align to TRBD2. Germline V lookup: CDR1 SGDLS, CDR2 YYNGEE. V trimming: 0 bases; J trimming: 0 bases; junction bases outside the gene matches: 7. The CDR3 covers 20 residues. CDR3 sequence (DNA): TGTGCCAGCAGCGTAGAAATGACTAGCGGGAGATACTCTGGGGCCAACGTCCTGACTTTC. It encodes CASSVEMTSGRYSGANVLTF.

Details on this clone: A junction end diverges from the germline sequence, so it may reflect a read error. The chain uses TRBV7-9 and TRBJ2-3, with a weak D call TRBD2 (6 bases). CDR3 length equals 9 residues. Germline CDR1 reads SEHNR; CDR2 reads FQNEAQ (reference sequence). DNA for the CDR3: TGTGCCAGCAGCCTTCCGGGGGTTTTT. Protein product: CASSLPGVF. Full variable domain (remainder filled in from reference TRBV7-9 and TRBJ2-3): DTGVSQNPRHKITKRGQNVTFRCDPISEHNRLYWYRQTLGQGPEFLTYFQNEAQLEKSRLLSDRFSAERPKGSFSTLEIQRTEQGDSAMYLCASSLPGVFGPGTRLTVL.

This clone has more than one count but fewer than ten. The chain is built from TRBV5-8 and TRBJ2-5; 11 bases line up with TRBD2. The CDR3 covers 15 residues. Germline CDR1 reads SGHTS; CDR2 reads YDEGEE. V shed 4 bases, J shed 2 bases, and the junction held 4 bases outside the gene matches. The CDR3: CASSLGTSGQETQYF. CDR3 in DNA: TGTGCCAGCAGCCTAGGGACTAGCGGACAAGAGACCCAGTACTTC.

This chain links TRBV28 with TRBJ1-5; D is undetermined. The CDR3 length is 16 residues. Looked up from germline, CDR1 is MDHEN and CDR2 is SYDVKM. Trimming took off 5 bases at V and 6 bases at J, with 20 bases between the two ends. The CDR3 region is CASSAATPYWGQPQHF. The CDR3 DNA reads as TGTGCCAGCAGTGCCGCGACTCCTTATTGGGGTCAGCCCCAGCATTTT.

In this sample, this clone turned up once. The CDR3 nucleotides are TGTGCCAGCAGTGAAAGGGGCGCAGGGACAGATACGCAGTATTTT. The encoded protein is CASSERGAGTDTQYF. This chain joins TRBV2 and TRBJ2-3, with a tentative D call TRBD1 (5 bases). V lost 2 bases, J lost 3 bases, and 12 bases lay in between. The CDR3 consists of 15 residues. The germline gives CDR1 SNHLY, CDR2 FYNNEI.

Here the CDR3 reads CASSWLNTEAFF. For the CDR3, the DNA is TGTGCCAGCAGTTGGTTGAACACTGAAGCTTTCTTT. This chain uses TRBV28 with TRBJ1-1; D is unclear. The CDR3 contains 12 residues. Germline V gene sequence: CDR1 MDHEN, CDR2 SYDVKM. V lost 4 bases, J lost 0 bases, and 3 bases lay in between.

The V gene is TRBV7-9, the J gene TRBJ2-3; TRBD1 is a possible D gene (6 bases). CDR1 and CDR2 (germline): SEHNR, FQNEAQ (reference sequence). The ends were cut back, 2 bases at V and 2 bases at J, with 17 bases in the middle. The CDR3 spans 17 residues. CDR3 region: CASSLWLGGLNTDTQYF. The CDR3 DNA follows: TGTGCCAGCAGCTTATGGTTAGGGGGATTGAACACAGATACGCAGTATTTT. The full variable domain, rest sourced from reference TRBV7-9 and TRBJ2-3, is DTGVSQNPRHKITKRGQNVTFRCDPISEHNRLYWYRQTLGQGPEFLTYFQNEAQLEKSRLLSDRFSAERPKGSFSTLEIQRTEQGDSAMYLCASSLWLGGLNTDTQYFGPGTRLTVL.

This clone was observed a single time. The genes are TRBV7-8 and TRBJ2-7; perhaps TRBD2 as D (5 bases). Germline CDR1 reads SGHVS; CDR2 reads FQNEAQ. V lost 1 base, J lost 6 bases, and 13 bases lay in between. The CDR3 consists of 14 residues. The CDR3 is CASSLVTGETEQYF. CDR3 nucleotides: TGTGCCAGCAGCTTAGTCACCGGGGAGACCGAGCAGTACTTC. Full variable domain (outside the CDR3, taken from reference TRBV7-8 and TRBJ2-7): GAGVSQSPRYKVAKRGQDVALRCDPISGHVSLFWYQQALGQGPEFLTYFQNEAQLDKSGLPSDRFFAERPEGSVSTLKIQRTQQEDSAVYLCASSLVTGETEQYFGPGTRLTVT.

The gene calls are TRBV23-1 and TRBJ2-5, with 7 bases matching TRBD1. TRBV23-1 qualifies as an ORF whose function is uncertain. The CDR3 runs 14 residues. V lost 4 bases to trimming and J lost 1 base; unmatched junction nucleotides: 3. The CDR3 here is CASSLGTAQETQYF. The DNA of the CDR3 is TGCGCCAGCAGTCTCGGGACAGCCCAAGAGACCCAGTACTTC.

This clone was picked up one time. The V call is TRBV30, the J call TRBJ1-3, with TRBD1 matching over 7 bases. This CDR3 has 16 residues. The germline CDR1 and CDR2 sequences are GTSNPN and SVGIG (reference sequence). Trimming removed 2 bases from V and 1 base from J; junction bases left unmatched: 8. The CDR3 loop reads CAWSSGTAKSGNTIYF. The CDR3 DNA sequence: TGTGCCTGGAGTTCCGGGACAGCGAAGTCTGGAAACACCATATATTTT. Using reference TRBV30 and TRBJ1-3 for the parts outside the CDR3, the full variable domain is SQTIHQWPATLVQPVGSPLSLECTVEGTSNPNLYWYRQAAGRGLQLLFYSVGIGQISSEVPQNLSASRPQDRQFILSSKKLLLSDSGFYLCAWSSGTAKSGNTIYFGEGSWLTVV.

This rearrangement joins TRBV7-2 to TRBJ2-1, with D possibly being TRBD1 (6 bases). The CDR3 has 15 amino acids. V lost 6 bases and J lost 6, with 18 bases in between. Germline V gives CDR1 SGHTA, CDR2 FQGNSA. In DNA form, the CDR3 reads TGTGCCAGCAGACTACCGACAGGACGCTCCAATGAGCAGTTCTTC. Protein product: CASRLPTGRSNEQFF.

The chain carries TRBV6-5 and TRBJ1-5; maybe TRBD1 (5 bases). Trimming pared 8 bases from V and 5 bases from J, leaving 10 bases between. The germline V gene has CDR1 MNHEY and CDR2 SVGAGI. There are 12 residues in the CDR3. The CDR3 sequence: CASFREHQPQHF. The CDR3 DNA reads TGTGCCAGCTTCAGGGAACATCAGCCCCAGCATTTT.